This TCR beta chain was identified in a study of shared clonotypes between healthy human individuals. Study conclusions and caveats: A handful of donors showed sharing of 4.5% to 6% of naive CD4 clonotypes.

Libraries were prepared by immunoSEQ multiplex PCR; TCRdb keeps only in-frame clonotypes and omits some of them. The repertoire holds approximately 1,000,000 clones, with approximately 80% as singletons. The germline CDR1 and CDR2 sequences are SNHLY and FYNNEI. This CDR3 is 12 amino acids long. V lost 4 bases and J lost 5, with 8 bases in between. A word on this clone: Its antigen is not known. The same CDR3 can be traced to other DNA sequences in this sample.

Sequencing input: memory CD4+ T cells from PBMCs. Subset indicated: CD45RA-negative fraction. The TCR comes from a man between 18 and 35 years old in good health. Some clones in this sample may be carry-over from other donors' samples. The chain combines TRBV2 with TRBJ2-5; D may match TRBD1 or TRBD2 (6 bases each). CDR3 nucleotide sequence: TGTGCCAGCAGTGGGAGGGGGGAGACCCAGTACTTC. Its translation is CASSGRGETQYF.